Listed below are T cell receptor beta chains from one sample, sequenced in a study of shared clonotypes between healthy human individuals. The method was immunoSEQ multiplex PCR; TCRdb's version includes in-frame clones alone and lacks a portion of them. This sample has nearly 600,000 clones, with nearly 97% found just once. Sequences were obtained from naive CD8+ T cells sorted from blood. All receptors come from a woman in her thirties in good health. Both conserved end residues are part of each CDR3. D genes are given only for firm matches. Size is stated for part of the rows, as once, few or many counts, or as a class when the clone is expanded.

CDR3 DNA	CDR3 protein	D gene	V gene	clone size	J gene
TGTGCCAGCCGGGACGGCGGGGCCAACGTCCTGACTTTC	CASRDGGANVLTF	NA	TRBV7-9	NA	TRBJ2-6
TGTGCCAGCTGCGCAACGGGTTCTAATGAAAAACTGTTTTTT	CASCATGSNEKLFF	NA	TRBV6-5	NA	TRBJ1-4
TGTGCCAGCAGTGAAGGGCAGGGGGCGAACTATGGCTACACCTTC	CASSEGQGANYGYTF	TRBD1	TRBV2	NA	TRBJ1-2
TGTGCCACCCGAAGGGGGAACACTGAAGCTTTCTTT	CATRRGNTEAFF	NA	TRBV2	NA	TRBJ1-1
TGTGCCAGCAGCGAGATCAATGAGCAGTTCTTC	CASSEINEQFF	NA	TRBV5-4	NA	TRBJ2-1
TGTGCCAGCAGCGTAGGGGGAGCTGCAGATACGCAGTATTTT	CASSVGGAADTQYF	NA	TRBV9	NA	TRBJ2-3
TGTGCCAGCAGTCCTTACAGGGGGAGCTCCTATAATTCACCCCTCCACTTT	CASSPYRGSSYNSPLHF	TRBD1	TRBV27	NA	TRBJ1-6
TGTGCCGGCAGCATCGGGACGGATAGCAATCAGCCCCAGCATTTT	CAGSIGTDSNQPQHF	NA	TRBV9	NA	TRBJ1-5
TGTGCCAGCAGCGTCACCGGGACAGGGGATCGCGAGCAGTACTTC	CASSVTGTGDREQYF	TRBD1	TRBV9	NA	TRBJ2-7
TGTGCCAGCAGTTTGACAGTGGAGGGTTGGAATGAGCAGTTCTTC	CASSLTVEGWNEQFF	NA	TRBV27	NA	TRBJ2-1
TGTGCCAGCAGCTTAGCAAAGGGGGCCAACTACAATGAGCAGTTCTTC	CASSLAKGANYNEQFF	TRBD1	TRBV11-3	NA	TRBJ2-1
TGTGCCAGCAGTGAAGCGGCGGTGGATGGGGCCAACGTCCTGACTTTC	CASSEAAVDGANVLTF	NA	TRBV6-1	NA	TRBJ2-6
TGTGCCAGTTGCCCCCAGGAAGCCTCCTACGAGCAGTACTTC	CASCPQEASYEQYF	NA	TRBV19	NA	TRBJ2-7
TGTGCCAGCAGTTACGGGGTCGACGAGCAGTACTTC	CASSYGVDEQYF	NA	TRBV6-5	NA	TRBJ2-7
TGTGCCAGCAGCCCACAAGATACAGCGAACTATGGCTACACCTTC	CASSPQDTANYGYTF	NA	TRBV6-4	NA	TRBJ1-2
TGCAGCGTTGGGGACAGGGGGCGCTTAGAGCAGTACTTC	CSVGDRGRLEQYF	TRBD1	TRBV29-1	NA	TRBJ2-7
TGTGCCAGTAGTATAGTCGCTAGCGGGAGTAGAGAGACCCAGTACTTC	CASSIVASGSRETQYF	TRBD2	TRBV19	NA	TRBJ2-5
TGTGCCAGCAGCCATAACCTTCGACTAGCGGTCGGGGAGCTGTTTTTT	CASSHNLRLAVGELFF	TRBD2	TRBV27	NA	TRBJ2-2
TGTGCCAGCAGAGCCTGGACAGGGGACTACGAGCAGTACTTC	CASRAWTGDYEQYF	TRBD1	TRBV27	NA	TRBJ2-7
TGTGCCAGCAGCTTAGAATTAGGCTACGAGCAGTACTTC	CASSLELGYEQYF	NA	TRBV7-7	NA	TRBJ2-7
TGTGCCAGTAGTATAGTCGCCGGCAATGAGCAGTTCTTC	CASSIVAGNEQFF	NA	TRBV19	NA	TRBJ2-1
TGTGCCAGCAGTCTTTACAGGGGCTCTGGAAACACCATATATTTT	CASSLYRGSGNTIYF	TRBD1	TRBV28	NA	TRBJ1-3
TGCGCCAGCAGCCTTAGACTAGTCGGACCCTACGAGCAGTACTTC	CASSLRLVGPYEQYF	NA	TRBV4-1	NA	TRBJ2-7
TGTGCCAGCAGCTTAGGGTCCTCAGTAGGAAACACCATATATTTT	CASSLGSSVGNTIYF	NA	TRBV13	NA	TRBJ1-3
TGTGCCAGCAGTTTATTCGCAGCGGGGCTTTACGAGCAGTACTTC	CASSLFAAGLYEQYF	TRBD2	TRBV28	once	TRBJ2-7
TGTGCCAGCAGTACCTCGACAGGGAACTATGGCTACACCTTC	CASSTSTGNYGYTF	TRBD1	TRBV27	NA	TRBJ1-2
TGTGCCAGCAGTTGGGACAGGGAATCACATGGCTACACCTTC	CASSWDRESHGYTF	TRBD1	TRBV27	NA	TRBJ1-2
TGTGCCAGCAGTCCGGGGATAGACACCGGGGAGCTGTTTTTT	CASSPGIDTGELFF	NA	TRBV28	once	TRBJ2-2
TGTGCCAGCAGCGGGACTAGCGGGAGCGCAGATACGCAGTATTTT	CASSGTSGSADTQYF	TRBD2	TRBV27	NA	TRBJ2-3
TGTGCCAGCAGCTTAGCGGGAGGGTTCGATGAGCAGTTCTTC	CASSLAGGFDEQFF	TRBD2	TRBV7-9	NA	TRBJ2-1
TGTGCCAGCAGCCAAGACGTAATGACCTACAATGAGCAGTTCTTC	CASSQDVMTYNEQFF	NA	TRBV14	NA	TRBJ2-1
TGTGCCAGTAGTATCCGGGCGACGACCTACAATGAGCAGTTCTTC	CASSIRATTYNEQFF	NA	TRBV19	once	TRBJ2-1
TGTGCCAGCAGCTTGGGACAGGGGACCCACGAGCAGTACTTC	CASSLGQGTHEQYF	TRBD1	TRBV7-9	NA	TRBJ2-7
TGCAGCGTGCCCGGGACTACTTACACCGGGGAGCTGTTTTTT	CSVPGTTYTGELFF	TRBD2	TRBV29-1	NA	TRBJ2-2
TGCGCCAGCAGCCCGAGACAGGGGGCGGCCTACGAGCAGTACTTC	CASSPRQGAAYEQYF	TRBD1	TRBV4-1	NA	TRBJ2-7
TGTGCCAGCAGCGCAAACTCCTACGAGCAGTACTTC	CASSANSYEQYF	NA	TRBV9	NA	TRBJ2-7
TGTGCCAGCAGTTTACTACTAGCGGGAGGGAGTAGCACGCAGTATTTT	CASSLLLAGGSSTQYF	TRBD2	TRBV27	NA	TRBJ2-3
TGTGCCAGCAAGTGGGGCAGAAATGAGCAGTTCTTC	CASKWGRNEQFF	NA	TRBV27	NA	TRBJ2-1
TGCGCCAGCAGCCAAGAATTAGGAACAGATACGCAGTATTTT	CASSQELGTDTQYF	NA	TRBV4-1	NA	TRBJ2-3
TGTGCCAGCAGTCCCTCCCCGACAGGGGCAAACATTCAGTACTTC	CASSPSPTGANIQYF	TRBD1	TRBV27	once	TRBJ2-4
TGTGCCAGCAGCTCCACACCGAACGTCGAAGCTTTCTTT	CASSSTPNVEAFF	NA	TRBV5-4	NA	TRBJ1-1
TGTGCCAGCAGCTTAGGACTAGCGATTGAGCAGTTCTTC	CASSLGLAIEQFF	TRBD2	TRBV7-8	NA	TRBJ2-1
TGTGCCAGCAGTAAGACCGTTAACTATGGCTACACCTTC	CASSKTVNYGYTF	NA	TRBV6-1	NA	TRBJ1-2
TGTGCCAGCAGCTTGAGGGACGGTAGCTATGGCTACACCTTC	CASSLRDGSYGYTF	NA	TRBV5-5	NA	TRBJ1-2
TGTGCCAGCAGTTTCCGGCCCCCCTACTATGGCTACACCTTC	CASSFRPPYYGYTF	NA	TRBV28	NA	TRBJ1-2
TGTGCCAGTAGTGCTGGCGGGGTGGGCTACGAGCAGTACTTC	CASSAGGVGYEQYF	NA	TRBV19	NA	TRBJ2-7
TGTGCCAGCAGCTTACCCGACAGGGCTGACATTCAGTACTTC	CASSLPDRADIQYF	TRBD1	TRBV5-4	few	TRBJ2-4
TGTGCCAGCAGTTTAAGGAGATGGCACGAGCAGTACTTC	CASSLRRWHEQYF	NA	TRBV27	NA	TRBJ2-7
TGTGCCAGCAGTGATTGGCGGGGGGGAGCCTACGAGCAGTACTTC	CASSDWRGGAYEQYF	TRBD2	TRBV2	once	TRBJ2-7
TGTGCCAGCAGGGTTGGGCACATGAACACTGAAGCTTTCTTT	CASRVGHMNTEAFF	NA	TRBV2	NA	TRBJ1-1
TGCAGCGTTGAGGACCCATGGAGGGGGGAGCTGTTTTTT	CSVEDPWRGELFF	NA	TRBV29-1	NA	TRBJ2-2
TGTGCCAGTAGTTCCCCCATCAGGGGAATCTACGAGCAGTACTTC	CASSSPIRGIYEQYF	NA	TRBV19	NA	TRBJ2-7
TGCGCCAGCAGCCAAGGAGAGCTCCCCTGGGAGACCCAGTACTTC	CASSQGELPWETQYF	NA	TRBV4-1	once	TRBJ2-5
TGTGCCAGCTCACCCCTGACTAGCGGGCCGGAGACCCAGTACTTC	CASSPLTSGPETQYF	TRBD2	TRBV18	NA	TRBJ2-5
TGTGCCAGCACGGGGACAGGTCGAGAGACTGAAGCTTTCTTT	CASTGTGRETEAFF	TRBD1	TRBV2	NA	TRBJ1-1
TGTGCCAGCAACCCGAACCTCAATCGGGAGACCCAGTACTTC	CASNPNLNRETQYF	NA	TRBV6-5	NA	TRBJ2-5
TGCGCCAGCAGCTTGCGGCCCCCGAACACCGGGGAGCTGTTTTTT	CASSLRPPNTGELFF	NA	TRBV5-1	NA	TRBJ2-2
TGTGCCAGCAGTGAATCTCACAGGGCGGCTCAGCCCCAGCATTTT	CASSESHRAAQPQHF	NA	TRBV2	NA	TRBJ1-5
TGCAGCGTTGAAGTCACGACAGACAACTATGGCTACACCTTC	CSVEVTTDNYGYTF	NA	TRBV29-1	once	TRBJ1-2